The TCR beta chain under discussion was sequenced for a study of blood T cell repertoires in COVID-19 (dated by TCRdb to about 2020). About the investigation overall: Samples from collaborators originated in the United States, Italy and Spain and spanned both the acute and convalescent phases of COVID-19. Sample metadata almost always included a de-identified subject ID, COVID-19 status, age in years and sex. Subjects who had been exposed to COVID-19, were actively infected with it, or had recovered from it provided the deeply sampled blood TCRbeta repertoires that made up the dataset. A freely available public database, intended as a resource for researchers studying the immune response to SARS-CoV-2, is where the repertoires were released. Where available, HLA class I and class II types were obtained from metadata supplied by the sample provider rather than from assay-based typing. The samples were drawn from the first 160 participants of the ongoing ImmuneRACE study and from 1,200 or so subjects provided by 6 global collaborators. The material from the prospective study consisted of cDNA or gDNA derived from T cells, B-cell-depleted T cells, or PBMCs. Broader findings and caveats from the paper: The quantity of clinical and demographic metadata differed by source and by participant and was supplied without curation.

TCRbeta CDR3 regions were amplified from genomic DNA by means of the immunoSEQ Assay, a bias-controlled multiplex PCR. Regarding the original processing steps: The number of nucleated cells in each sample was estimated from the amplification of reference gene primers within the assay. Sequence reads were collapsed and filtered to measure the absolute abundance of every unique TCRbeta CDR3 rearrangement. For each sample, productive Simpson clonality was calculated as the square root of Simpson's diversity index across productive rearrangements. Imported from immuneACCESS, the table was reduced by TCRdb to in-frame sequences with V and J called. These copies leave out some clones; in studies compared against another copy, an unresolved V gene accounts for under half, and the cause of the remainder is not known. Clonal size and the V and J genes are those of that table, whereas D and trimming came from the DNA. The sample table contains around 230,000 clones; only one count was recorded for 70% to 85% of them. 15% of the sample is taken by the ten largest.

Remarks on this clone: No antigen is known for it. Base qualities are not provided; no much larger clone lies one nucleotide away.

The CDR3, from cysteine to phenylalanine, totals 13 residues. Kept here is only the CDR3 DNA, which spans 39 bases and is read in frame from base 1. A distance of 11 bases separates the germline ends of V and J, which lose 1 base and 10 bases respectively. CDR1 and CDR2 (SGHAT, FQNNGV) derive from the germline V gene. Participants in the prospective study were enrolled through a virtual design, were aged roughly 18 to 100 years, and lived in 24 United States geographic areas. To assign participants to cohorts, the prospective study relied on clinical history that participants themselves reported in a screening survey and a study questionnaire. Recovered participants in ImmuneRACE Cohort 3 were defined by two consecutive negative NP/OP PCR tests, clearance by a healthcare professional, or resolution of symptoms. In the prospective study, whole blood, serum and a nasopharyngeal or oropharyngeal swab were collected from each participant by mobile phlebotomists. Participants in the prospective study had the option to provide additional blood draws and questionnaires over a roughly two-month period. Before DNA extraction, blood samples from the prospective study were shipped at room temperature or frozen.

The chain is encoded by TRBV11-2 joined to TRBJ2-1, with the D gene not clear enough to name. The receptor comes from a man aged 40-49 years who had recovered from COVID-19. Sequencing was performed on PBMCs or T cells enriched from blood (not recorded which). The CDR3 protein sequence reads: CASSLGASWEQFF. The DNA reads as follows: TGTGCCAGCAGCTTAGGGGCCTCGTGGGAGCAGTTCTTC.